Each of the 8 T cell receptor beta chains below was sequenced from the same sample in a study of T cell responses to AZD1222 COVID-19 vaccine (dated by TCRdb to about 2021). This specimen's time point label, interpreted: baseline before first vaccination. Read against the paper, the sample's treatment or condition label means: meningococcal conjugate vaccine given as trial control. To prepare the library, the immunoSEQ multiplex PCR assay was applied. TCRdb retrieved this table from immuneACCESS and kept in-frame rearrangements only. Not all clones are present; in checked studies, unresolved V genes account for under half, and no reason is known for the remainder. Counted in this sample were about 120,000 clones; approximately 90% of them appeared once. The top ten hold 11% of the sample. The specimen was peripheral blood, collected on day 0 of MenACWY control vaccination. Receptor source: an adult in good health.

CDR3 loop: CASSQTSFDTQYF. The CDR3 nucleotides are TGTGCCAGCAGCCAAACTAGCTTCGATACGCAGTATTTT. The chain is built from TRBV14 and TRBJ2-3; tentative D call: TRBD2 (6 bases). Germline lookup yields CDR1 SGHDN and CDR2 FVKESK. V shed 2 bases and J shed 6 bases, with 9 bases lying between them. The CDR3 extends over 13 amino acids.

J is TRBJ1-2 and V is TRBV7-2, with 9 bases aligning to TRBD1. The germline V gene encodes CDR1 SGHTA and CDR2 FQGNSA. V lost 1 base and J lost 8; bases outside the gene matches: 11. The length of the CDR3 is 16 residues. The CDR3 here is CASSLGVGQGLRGYTF. CDR3 in DNA: TGTGCCAGCAGCTTAGGAGTGGGACAGGGTTTACGCGGCTACACCTTC.

V gene TRBV5-5 combines with J gene TRBJ2-1; D could derive from TRBD1 or TRBD2 (6 bases each). Germline CDR1 SGHKS, CDR2 YYEKEE (reference sequence). The CDR3 loop spans 16 amino acids. V gave up 4 bases and J gave up 6 bases, with 20 bases separating them. The CDR3: CASSVYQQGLGNEQFF. The DNA for the CDR3 is TGTGCCAGCAGCGTCTATCAACAGGGACTTGGCAATGAGCAGTTCTTC.

This chain connects TRBV27 to TRBJ1-5; D call uncertain. The CDR3 is 12 amino acids. The germline V gene encodes CDR1 MNHEY and CDR2 SMNVEV (reference sequence). V shed 5 bases and J shed 7 bases, with 9 bases lying between them. In DNA, the CDR3 is TGTGCCAGCAGTCCGGCGGGCCAGCCCCAGCATTTT. As protein: CASSPAGQPQHF.

This clone was seen once. The chain has TRBV18 and TRBJ2-2; TRBD1 is a possible D gene (6 bases). CDR3 length: 15 amino acids. In germline, CDR1 is KGHSH, CDR2 LQKENI. V lost 3 bases, J lost 0 bases, and 8 bases lay in between. CDR3 loop: CASSPRGSNTGELFF. The CDR3 bases are TGTGCCAGCTCACCGAGGGGGTCGAACACCGGGGAGCTGTTTTTT.

This clone was seen a single time. This sequence joins TRBV5-1 and TRBJ2-1, with D possibly matching TRBD2 (6 bases). The CDR3 extends over 17 amino acids. Germline CDR1 and CDR2: SGHRS and YFSETQ. Trimming cost V 0 bases and J 0 bases, with 13 bases left between them. CDR3 coding DNA: TGCGCCAGCAGCTTGGGGAGGGCGGCCAGCTCCTACAATGAGCAGTTCTTC. It is translated as CASSLGRAASSYNEQFF.

The CDR3 region has the DNA TGTGCCAGCAGCACTACAGGGATGAGAGAGACCCAGTACTTC. Amino acid sequence: CASSTTGMRETQYF. The chain joins TRBV9 to TRBJ2-5, with a possible D match to TRBD1 (6 bases). Trimming cost V 4 bases and J 4 bases, with 14 bases left between them. The CDR3 sequence is 14 residues long. Germline CDR1 is SGDLS and CDR2 is YYNGEE.

The table lists this clone with a count of one. The gene calls are TRBV29-1 and TRBJ2-7, with a possible D match to TRBD1 (6 bases). The V gene's germline CDR1 is SQVTM and CDR2 ANQGSEA. V lost 2 bases and J 5 bases, leaving 10 bases between the germline ends. CDR3 size: 12 residues. CDR3 DNA: TGCAGCGTTGAAATACAGGGAAACGAGCAGTACTTC. Translating gives CSVEIQGNEQYF.